These T cell receptor beta chains were read from a single sample in a study of T cells in Graves' hyperthyroidism and ophthalmopathy. TCRdb ran MiXCR on the multiplex PCR reads and lists one entry per CDR3 protein. The table has a few hundred thousand distinct CDR3 sequences, approximately 15% seen once; the top ten hold 5.3%. Sequenced sample: blood. Receptors were obtained from a woman under 30 with Graves' hyperthyroidism. Each CDR3 is given with its conserved first and last residue. Fields, in order: V gene, D gene, J gene, clone size, CDR3 protein, CDR3 DNA. The D gene is left open where the match is weak. A row's size may be missing; if present it is once, few, many or a size class.

V: TRBV7-9
D: TRBD1
J: TRBJ2-3
size: many
CDR3: CASSLGTGSFTDTQYF
DNA: TGTGCCAGCAGCTTAGGGACAGGGTCTTTCACAGATACGCAGTATTTT

V: TRBV11-3
D: TRBD2
J: TRBJ2-3
size: many
CDR3: CASSLGAGDTDTQYF
DNA: TGTGCCAGCAGCTTAGGAGCGGGAGACACAGATACGCAGTATTTT

V: TRBV6-2/TRBV6-3
D: .
J: TRBJ2-1
size: few
CDR3: CASSYHGGAEQFF
DNA: TGTGCCAGCAGTTATCACGGGGGAGCCGAGCAGTTCTTC

V: TRBV15
D: .
J: TRBJ2-3
size: many
CDR3: CASAANTDTQYF
DNA: TGTGCCTCCGCAGCTAACACAGATACGCAGTATTTT

V: TRBV5-4
D: .
J: TRBJ2-7
size: .
CDR3: CASSVAAEEYF
DNA: TGTGCCAGCAGCGTAGCCGCAGAGGAGTACTTC

V: TRBV7-9
D: TRBD2
J: TRBJ2-1
size: .
CDR3: CASSFILKREIPNEQFF
DNA: TGTGCCAGCAGCTTTATCCTCAAGCGGGAGATCCCCAATGAGCAGTTCTTC

V: TRBV9
D: TRBD2
J: TRBJ2-1
size: many
CDR3: CASSGSGSSYNEQFF
DNA: TGTGCCAGCAGCGGTAGCGGGAGCTCCTACAATGAGCAGTTCTTC

V: TRBV9
D: .
J: TRBJ2-7
size: few
CDR3: CASSPPTAPYEQYF
DNA: TGTGCCAGCAGCCCCCCGACAGCCCCCTACGAGCAGTACTTC

V: TRBV12-3/TRBV12-4
D: .
J: TRBJ1-1
size: many
CDR3: CASSSGRGGGTEAFF
DNA: TGTGCCAGCAGTTCAGGACGTGGCGGGGGCACTGAAGCTTTCTTT

V: TRBV28
D: TRBD2
J: TRBJ2-2
size: many
CDR3: CASRPAGGSNTGELFF
DNA: TGTGCCAGCAGGCCCGCCGGGGGGTCGAACACCGGGGAGCTGTTTTTT

V: TRBV15
D: .
J: TRBJ2-7
size: .
CDR3: CATSRVLNYEQYF
DNA: TGTGCCACCAGCAGAGTACTGAACTACGAGCAGTACTTC

V: TRBV6-4
D: TRBD2
J: TRBJ2-2
size: few
CDR3: CASSEGLAGHFGELFF
DNA: TGTGCCAGCAGTGAAGGACTAGCGGGGCACTTCGGGGAGCTGTTTTTT